The present T cell receptor beta chain was sequenced within a study of T cell repertoires in cytomegalovirus infection. Study-wide context: Public TCR beta signatures were indicative of both CMV infection and a matching HLA type.

From the reads, TCRdb called clonotypes with MiXCR, one entry per CDR3 protein. Altogether about 830,000 distinct CDR3 sequences are present, around a third being singletons, with the ten largest covering around 12%. Germline V lookup: CDR1 MNHGY, CDR2 SAAAGT. The V end lost 5 bases, the J end lost 0 bases, and 11 bases lay between the germline ends. The CDR3 is 14 amino acids. General study findings and limits: CMV-specific HLA-C-restricted TCR beta clonotypes dominated the ex vivo response. Cumulative frequency (of public TCR beta family members) identified carriers of CMV plus the relevant HLA.

As concerns this clonotype: Its antigen remains unidentified.

The chain employs TRBV6-8 and TRBJ2-7; D remains unclear. The source is a human donor in good health (CMV status not recorded). Some clones in this sample may be carry-over from other donors' samples. Sequencing used cultured CD8+ T cells from PBMCs, obtained from culture after CMV antigen stimulation. As DNA, the CDR3 is TGTGCCAGCAGTCCCCATGGTAGCTCCTACGAGCAGTACTTC. As protein: CASSPHGSSYEQYF.